The clone carrying this TCR beta chain was found once. A clone one base away is much larger, so this may be a read error. Germline CDR1 SGHTA, CDR2 FQGNSA. The CDR3 has 19 residues. These data come from a study of molecular identifiers for immune sequencing clone quantification. Using a CD8+CD4-CCR7+CD45RA+ phenotype, naive CD8 T cells were sorted. TCRdb processed the PCR reads anew with MiXCR; each CDR3 protein has one entry. The sample holds roughly 320,000 distinct CDR3 sequences, 24% seen once. The sequenced sample was naive CD8+ T cells from blood, with Jurkat cell RNA spiked in. The subset is: FACS-sorted CD8+CD4-CCR7+CD45RA+ naive T cells. This chain links TRBV7-2 with TRBJ2-1; TRBD2 aligns across 9 bases. This TCR came from a human donor in good health. Some libraries in this study had Jurkat cell RNA spiked in. The CDR3 DNA reads TGTTCCAGCAGCTTAGTCGTCAGGTACTGGACTAGCGACTACAATGAGCAGTTCTTC. This sequence encodes CSSSLVVRYWTSDYNEQFF.